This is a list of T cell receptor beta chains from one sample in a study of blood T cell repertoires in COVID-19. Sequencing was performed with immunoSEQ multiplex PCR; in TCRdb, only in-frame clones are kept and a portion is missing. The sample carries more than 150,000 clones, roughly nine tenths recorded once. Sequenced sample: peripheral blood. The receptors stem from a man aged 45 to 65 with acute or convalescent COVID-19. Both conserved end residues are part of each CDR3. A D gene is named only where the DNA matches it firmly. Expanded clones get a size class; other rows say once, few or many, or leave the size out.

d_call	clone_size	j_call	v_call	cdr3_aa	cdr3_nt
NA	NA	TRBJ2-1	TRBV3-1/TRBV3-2	CASSQGSFGTTYNEQFF	TGTGCCAGCAGCCAAGGGAGTTTTGGGACAACCTACAATGAGCAGTTCTTC
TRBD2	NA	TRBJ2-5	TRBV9	CASSLGLDWGETQYF	TGTGCCAGCAGCTTGGGACTAGATTGGGGAGAGACCCAGTACTTC
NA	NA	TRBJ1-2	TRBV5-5	CASSLGSTNYGYTF	TGTGCCAGCAGCTTGGGCAGTACAAACTATGGCTACACCTTC
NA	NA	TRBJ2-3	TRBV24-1	CATSEVGGDTQYF	TGTGCCACCAGTGAGGTGGGGGGAGATACGCAGTATTTT
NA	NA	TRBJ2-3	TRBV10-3	CAIRGQGTDTQYF	TGTGCCATCAGGGGACAAGGCACAGATACGCAGTATTTT
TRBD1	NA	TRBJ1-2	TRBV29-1	CSVTTGGRDGYTF	TGCAGCGTTACCACAGGGGGCAGGGATGGCTACACCTTC
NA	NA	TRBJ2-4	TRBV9	CASSVGAGDIQYF	TGTGCCAGCAGCGTAGGAGCGGGTGACATTCAGTACTTC
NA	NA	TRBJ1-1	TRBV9	CASSVEGQGGSEAFF	TGTGCCAGCAGCGTAGAAGGCCAGGGTGGTTCTGAAGCTTTCTTT
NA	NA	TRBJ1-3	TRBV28	CASSSPDSFSGNTIYF	TGTGCCAGCAGTAGCCCCGACAGTTTCTCTGGAAACACCATATATTTT
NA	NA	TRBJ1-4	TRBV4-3	CASSQGQNEEKLFF	TGCGCCAGCAGCCAAGGCCAAAACGAGGAAAAACTGTTTTTT
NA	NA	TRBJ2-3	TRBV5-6	CASSLAKGWGPGADTQYF	TGTGCCAGCAGCTTGGCCAAAGGGTGGGGGCCAGGGGCAGATACGCAGTATTTT
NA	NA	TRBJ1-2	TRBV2	CASSEALEGLDYGYTF	TGTGCCAGCAGTGAAGCGCTTGAGGGCCTGGACTATGGCTACACCTTC
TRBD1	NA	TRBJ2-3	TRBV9	CASSVLGQGARDTDTQYF	TGTGCCAGCAGCGTACTTGGACAGGGGGCGCGGGACACAGATACGCAGTATTTT
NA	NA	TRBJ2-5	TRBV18	CASSQYHGEETQYF	TGTGCCAGCTCACAATACCACGGAGAAGAGACCCAGTACTTC
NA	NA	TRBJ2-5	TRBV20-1	CSASWAGLHQETQYF	TGCAGTGCTAGTTGGGCGGGACTCCACCAAGAGACCCAGTACTTC
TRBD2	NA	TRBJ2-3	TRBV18	CASSPLDLRGGPDTQYF	TGTGCCAGCTCACCACTGGACTTGCGGGGGGGCCCAGATACGCAGTATTTT
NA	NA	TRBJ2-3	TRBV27	CASSLTRGFTDTQYF	TGTGCCAGCAGTCTAACCCGGGGTTTCACAGATACGCAGTATTTT
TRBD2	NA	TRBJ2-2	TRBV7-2	CASSTWRGATVTGELFF	TGTGCCAGCAGCACTTGGCGGGGGGCTACGGTCACCGGGGAGCTGTTTTTT
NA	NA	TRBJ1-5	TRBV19	CASSIWGGNQPQHF	TGTGCCAGTAGTATTTGGGGAGGGAATCAGCCCCAGCATTTT
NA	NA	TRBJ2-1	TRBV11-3	CASSLGGQYNEQFF	TGTGCCAGCAGCTTAGGGGGGCAGTACAATGAGCAGTTCTTC
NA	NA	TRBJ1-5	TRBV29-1	CSVMVGAQGSFQSNQPQHF	TGCAGCGTGATGGTGGGGGCGCAGGGTTCGTTTCAGAGCAATCAGCCCCAGCATTTT
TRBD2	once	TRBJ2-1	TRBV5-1	CASSILAGGNNEQFF	TGCGCCAGCAGCATACTAGCGGGAGGGAACAATGAGCAGTTCTTC
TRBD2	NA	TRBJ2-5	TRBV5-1	CASSLVGLEETQYF	TGCGCCAGCAGCTTGGTAGGACTAGAAGAGACCCAGTACTTC
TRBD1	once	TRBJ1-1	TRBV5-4	CASSLLGGRGEFEAFF	TGTGCCAGCAGCTTATTGGGGGGCAGGGGGGAATTTGAAGCTTTCTTT
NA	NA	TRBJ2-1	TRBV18	CASSPNSLSSYNEQFF	TGTGCCAGCTCACCGAACAGCCTGAGCTCCTACAATGAGCAGTTCTTC
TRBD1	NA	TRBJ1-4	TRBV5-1	CASSADRVTNEKLFF	TGCGCCAGCAGCGCGGACAGGGTGACTAATGAAAAACTGTTTTTT
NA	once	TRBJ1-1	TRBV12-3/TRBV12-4	CASRPGVWTEAFF	TGTGCCAGCAGACCGGGGGTGTGGACTGAAGCTTTCTTT